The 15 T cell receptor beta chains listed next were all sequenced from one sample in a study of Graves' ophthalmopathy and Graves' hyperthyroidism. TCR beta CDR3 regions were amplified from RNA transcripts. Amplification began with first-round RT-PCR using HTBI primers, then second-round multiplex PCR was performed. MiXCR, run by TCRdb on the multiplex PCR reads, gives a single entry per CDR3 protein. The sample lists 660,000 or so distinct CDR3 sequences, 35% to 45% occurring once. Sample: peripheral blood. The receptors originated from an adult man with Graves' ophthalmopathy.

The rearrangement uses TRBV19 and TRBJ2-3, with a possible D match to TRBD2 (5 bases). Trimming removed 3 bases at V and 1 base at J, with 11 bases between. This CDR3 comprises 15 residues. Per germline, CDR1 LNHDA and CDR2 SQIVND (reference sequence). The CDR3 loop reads CASSIVEAGTDTQYF. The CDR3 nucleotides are TGTGCCAGTAGTATCGTGGAGGCCGGCACAGATACGCAGTATTTT. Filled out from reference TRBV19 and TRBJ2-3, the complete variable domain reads DGGITQSPKYLFRKEGQNVTLSCEQNLNHDAMYWYRQDPGQGLRLIYYSQIVNDFQKGDIAEGYSVSREKKESFPLTVTSAQKNPTAFYLCASSIVEAGTDTQYFGPGTRLTVL.

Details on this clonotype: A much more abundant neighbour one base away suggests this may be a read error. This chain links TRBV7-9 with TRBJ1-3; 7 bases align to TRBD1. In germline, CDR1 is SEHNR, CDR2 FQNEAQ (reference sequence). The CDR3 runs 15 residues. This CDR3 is CASSSRDSSGNTTYF. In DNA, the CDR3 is TGTGCCAGCAGCTCCCGGGACAGCTCTGGAAACACCACATATTTT. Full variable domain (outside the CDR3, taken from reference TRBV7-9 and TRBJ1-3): DTGVSQNPRHKITKRGQNVTFRCDPISEHNRLYWYRQTLGQGPEFLTYFQNEAQLEKSRLLSDRFSAERPKGSFSTLEIQRTEQGDSAMYLCASSSRDSSGNTTYFGEGSWLTVV.

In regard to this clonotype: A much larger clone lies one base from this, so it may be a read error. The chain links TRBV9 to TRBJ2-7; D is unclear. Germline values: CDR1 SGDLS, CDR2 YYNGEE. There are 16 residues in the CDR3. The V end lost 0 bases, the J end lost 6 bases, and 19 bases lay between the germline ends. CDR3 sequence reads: CASSVGNLSTRAEQYF. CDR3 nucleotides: TGTGCCAGCAGCGTAGGCAACCTCTCGACTCGGGCCGAGCAGTACTTC.

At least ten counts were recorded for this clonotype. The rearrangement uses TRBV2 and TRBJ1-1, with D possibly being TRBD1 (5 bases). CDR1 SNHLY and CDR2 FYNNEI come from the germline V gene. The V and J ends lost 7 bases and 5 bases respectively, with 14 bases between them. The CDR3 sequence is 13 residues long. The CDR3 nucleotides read TGTGCCAGCAACGGGGGAAGGCGAACTGAAGCTTTCTTT. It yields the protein CASNGGRRTEAFF.

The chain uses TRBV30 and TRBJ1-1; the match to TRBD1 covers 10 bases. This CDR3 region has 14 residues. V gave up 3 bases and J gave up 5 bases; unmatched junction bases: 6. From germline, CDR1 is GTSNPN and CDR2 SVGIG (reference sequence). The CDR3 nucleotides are TGTGCCTGGAGCCTCGGGACAGGGGAGACTGAAGCTTTCTTT. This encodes CAWSLGTGETEAFF. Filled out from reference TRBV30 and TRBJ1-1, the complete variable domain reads SQTIHQWPATLVQPVGSPLSLECTVEGTSNPNLYWYRQAAGRGLQLLFYSVGIGQISSEVPQNLSASRPQDRQFILSSKKLLLSDSGFYLCAWSLGTGETEAFFGQGTRLTVV.

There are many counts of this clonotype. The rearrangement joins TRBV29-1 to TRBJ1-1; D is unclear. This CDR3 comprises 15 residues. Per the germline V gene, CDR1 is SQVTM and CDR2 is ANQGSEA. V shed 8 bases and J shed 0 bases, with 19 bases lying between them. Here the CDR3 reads CSIQYSLSLNTEAFF. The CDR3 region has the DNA TGCAGCATTCAGTACAGTCTATCCTTGAACACTGAAGCTTTCTTT.

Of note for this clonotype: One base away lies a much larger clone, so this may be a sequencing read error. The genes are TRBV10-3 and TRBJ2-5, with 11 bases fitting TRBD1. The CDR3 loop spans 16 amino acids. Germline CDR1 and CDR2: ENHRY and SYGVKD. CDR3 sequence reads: CAIMRTGTGGWYEQCF. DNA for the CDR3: TGTGCCATCATGAGAACCGGGACAGGGGGTTGGTACGAGCAGTGCTTC.

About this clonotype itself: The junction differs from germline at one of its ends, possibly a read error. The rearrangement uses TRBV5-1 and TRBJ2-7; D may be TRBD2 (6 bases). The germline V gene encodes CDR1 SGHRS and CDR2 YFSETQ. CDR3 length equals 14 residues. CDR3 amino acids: CASSLEGRRDEQHF. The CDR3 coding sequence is TGCGCCAGCAGCTTGGAAGGTAGGCGGGACGAGCAGCACTTC.

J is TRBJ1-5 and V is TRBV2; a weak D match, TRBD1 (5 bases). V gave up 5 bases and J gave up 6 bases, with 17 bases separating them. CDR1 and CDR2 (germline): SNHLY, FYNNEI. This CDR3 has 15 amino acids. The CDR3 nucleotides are TGTGCCAGCAGTTTAGGAGGGACGGTTCGTCAGCCCCAGCATTTT. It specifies CASSLGGTVRQPQHF.

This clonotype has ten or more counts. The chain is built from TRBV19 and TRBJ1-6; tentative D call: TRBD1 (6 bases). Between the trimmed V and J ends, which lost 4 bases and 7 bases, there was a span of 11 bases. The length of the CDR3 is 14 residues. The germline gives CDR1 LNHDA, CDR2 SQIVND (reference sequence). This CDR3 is CASSSTGRNSPLHF. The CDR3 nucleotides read TGTGCCAGTAGTAGCACAGGGAGAAATTCACCCCTCCACTTT.

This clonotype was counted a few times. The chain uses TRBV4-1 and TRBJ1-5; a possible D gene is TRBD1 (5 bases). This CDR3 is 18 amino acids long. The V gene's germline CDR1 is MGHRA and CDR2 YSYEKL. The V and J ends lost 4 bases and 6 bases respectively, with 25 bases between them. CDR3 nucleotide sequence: TGCGCCAGCAGCCTTACAAGGGGTAGAGGAACAGCAGGTCAGCCCCAGCATTTT. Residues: CASSLTRGRGTAGQPQHF.

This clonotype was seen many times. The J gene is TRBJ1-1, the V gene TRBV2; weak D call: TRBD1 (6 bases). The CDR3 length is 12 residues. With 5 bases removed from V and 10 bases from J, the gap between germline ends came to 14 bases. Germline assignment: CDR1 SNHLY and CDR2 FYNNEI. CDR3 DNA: TGTGCCAGCAGTAAGGGGGAGGAAGGAGCTTTCTTT. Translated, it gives CASSKGEEGAFF.

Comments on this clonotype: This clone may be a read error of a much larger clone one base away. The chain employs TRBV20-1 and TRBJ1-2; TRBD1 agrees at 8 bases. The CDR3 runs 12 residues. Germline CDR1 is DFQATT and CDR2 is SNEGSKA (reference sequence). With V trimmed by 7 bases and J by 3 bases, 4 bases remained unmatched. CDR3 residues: CSVDRAYYGYTF. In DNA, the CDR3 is TGCAGTGTGGACAGGGCCTACTATGGCTACACCTTC.

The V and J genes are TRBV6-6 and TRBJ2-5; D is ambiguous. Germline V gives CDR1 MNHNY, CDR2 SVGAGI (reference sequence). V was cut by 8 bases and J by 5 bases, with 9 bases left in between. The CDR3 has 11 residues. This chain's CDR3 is CASDGRETQYF. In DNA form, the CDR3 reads TGTGCCAGCGACGGAAGGGAGACCCAGTACTTC.

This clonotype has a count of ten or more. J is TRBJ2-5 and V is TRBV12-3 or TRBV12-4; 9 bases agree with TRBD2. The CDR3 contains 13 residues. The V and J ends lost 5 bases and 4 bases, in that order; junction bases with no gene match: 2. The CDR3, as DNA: TGTGCCAGCAGTACGACTAGCGGAGAGACCCAGTACTTC. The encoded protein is CASSTTSGETQYF.